Presented here are 7 T cell receptor beta chains from one specimen sequenced in a study of cytomegalovirus exposure and HLA in healthy donors. Vbeta (60) and Jbeta (13) primers were used in the PCR. The data were produced by immunoSEQ multiplex PCR, yet TCRdb's version contains in-frame clones alone and is incomplete. The sample table sets out roughly 100,000 clones. Sequencing was performed on PBMCs. The receptors derive from a woman in her 30s in good health and CMV-seronegative.

The V call is TRBV6-4, the J call TRBJ2-1; a weak D match, TRBD1 (6 bases). The CDR3 covers 12 residues. V lost 3 bases to trimming and J lost 9 bases, with 9 bases between them. Germline assignment: CDR1 MRHNA and CDR2 SNTAGT. In nucleotides, the CDR3 is TGTGCCAGCAGTGAAGGGGGTGTTGAGCAGTTCTTC. Protein product: CASSEGGVEQFF.

The chain employs TRBV30 and TRBJ1-5, with 7 nucleotides matching TRBD1. This CDR3 is 13 amino acids long. V dropped 2 bases and J dropped 7; count of bases not matched to a gene: 5. Germline CDR1 is GTSNPN and CDR2 is SVGIG (reference sequence). Written as DNA, the CDR3 is TGTGCCTGGAGTCCGGACAGGATACAGCCCCAGCATTTT. This gives the protein CAWSPDRIQPQHF.

This chain links TRBV5-1 with TRBJ2-3, with TRBD2 identical over 9 bases. The CDR3 contains 16 residues. After removal of 0 bases from V and 4 bases from J, the junction contained 6 bases not matched to a gene. Germline V gives CDR1 SGHRS, CDR2 YFSETQ. CDR3 amino acids: CASSLVASGMSDTQYF. CDR3 nucleotides: TGCGCCAGCAGCTTGGTTGCTAGCGGGATGTCAGATACGCAGTATTTT.

J is TRBJ2-7 and V is TRBV27; 8 bases match TRBD2. The CDR3 extends over 16 amino acids. V shed 0 bases and J 0 bases; nucleotides not matched to a gene: 4. CDR1 and CDR2 (germline): MNHEY, SMNVEV (reference sequence). The CDR3 DNA reads TGTGCCAGCAGTTTATCCTCCGGGACTAGCTCCTACGAGCAGTACTTC. Encoded protein: CASSLSSGTSSYEQYF.

The rearrangement links TRBV19 to TRBJ2-2; tentatively, D is TRBD2 (6 bases). The CDR3 is 18 amino acids. The germline CDR1 and CDR2 sequences are LNHDA and SQIVND (reference sequence). The V gene lost 4 bases and the J gene lost 6 bases, with 24 bases spanning the gap. The CDR3 region is CASSSPTRLVGKAGELFF. The CDR3 nucleotides read TGTGCCAGTAGTAGTCCCACGAGACTAGTGGGGAAAGCCGGGGAGCTGTTTTTT. Using reference TRBV19 and TRBJ2-2 for the parts outside the CDR3, the full variable domain is DGGITQSPKYLFRKEGQNVTLSCEQNLNHDAMYWYRQDPGQGLRLIYYSQIVNDFQKGDIAEGYSVSREKKESFPLTVTSAQKNPTAFYLCASSSPTRLVGKAGELFFGEGSRLTVL.

This sequence joins TRBV5-1 and TRBJ2-3; a weak D match, TRBD2 (5 bases). This CDR3 region has 14 residues. The germline V gene has CDR1 SGHRS and CDR2 YFSETQ. Deletions cut 0 bases from V and 3 bases from J, with 8 bases between. The CDR3 DNA follows: TGCGCCAGCAGCTTGGGGTCGGGGACAGATACGCAGTATTTT. Its protein product is CASSLGSGTDTQYF.

This sequence joins TRBV9 and TRBJ2-3; the D gene is possibly TRBD1 (6 bases). With 3 bases removed from V and 5 bases from J, the gap between germline ends came to 19 bases. This CDR3 region has 16 residues. Germline CDR1 reads SGDLS; CDR2 reads YYNGEE. The CDR3 loop reads CASSALRGLERDTQYF. CDR3 nucleotides: TGTGCCAGCAGCGCCTTGAGGGGGTTGGAAAGAGATACGCAGTATTTT. Combining the CDR3 with reference TRBV9 and TRBJ2-3 gives the whole variable domain DSGVTQTPKHLITATGQRVTLRCSPRSGDLSVYWYQQSLDQGLQFLIQYYNGEERAKGNILERFSAQQFPDLHSELNLSSLELGDSALYFCASSALRGLERDTQYFGPGTRLTVL.